The 10 T cell receptor beta chains below come from one sample, sequenced in a study of beta chain features in type 1 diabetes (dated by TCRdb to 2016 to 2019). Study-wide conclusions, independent of this receptor: A moderate but significant shortening of TCRB CDR3 length was observed in type 1 diabetes patients in all four CD4+ subsets.

The method was the immunoSEQ multiplex PCR assay. The entire isolated RNA was reverse transcribed using the High Capacity cDNA Reverse Transcription Kit, and thus expressed TCRB transcripts were sequenced. TCRdb limited this immuneACCESS table to in-frame rearrangements with V and J called. A share of clones is missing; checked studies link under half to unresolved V genes, and the rest is unexplained. The sample table holds hundreds of thousands of clones, of which roughly 13% were seen once. The top ten constitute about 0.016% of the sample. What these receptors recognize is not known. Specimen: naive CD4+ T cells from blood. In light of the paper, this sample's cell subset or site label describes: true naive CD4+ T cells. Source of these receptors: a man in his thirties or forties with type 1 diabetes.

Note on this clone: Other DNA sequences within the sample encode an identical CDR3. The V and J genes are TRBV7-9 and TRBJ2-7; no clear D gene. V was clipped by 5 bases and J by 2 bases, with 7 bases between them. CDR3 size: 12 residues. Germline V gene data show CDR1 as SEHNR and CDR2 as FQNEAQ (reference sequence). The CDR3 DNA follows: TGTGCCAGCAGCCTCAGTGCCTACGAGCAGTACTTC. Translation: CASSLSAYEQYF.

This clone came up a few times. The chain combines TRBV6-6 with TRBJ2-2, with D possibly being TRBD2 (6 bases). Germline loops: CDR1 MNHNY, CDR2 SVGAGI (reference sequence). The V and J ends lost 6 bases and 5 bases respectively, with 10 bases between them. The CDR3 spans 13 residues. CDR3 bases: TGTGCCAGCAGCGGGAGTGGGACCGGGGAGCTGTTTTTT. Amino acids: CASSGSGTGELFF.

The chain carries TRBV7-9 and TRBJ2-5, with 9 nucleotides matching TRBD2. After removal of 1 base from V and 5 bases from J, the junction contained 5 bases not matched to a gene. This CDR3 spans 15 amino acids. Germline V gives CDR1 SEHNR, CDR2 FQNEAQ (reference sequence). The chain's CDR3 is CASSLGREGQETQYF. The CDR3 bases are TGTGCCAGCAGCTTAGGGCGGGAGGGCCAGGAGACCCAGTACTTC.

The chain is built from TRBV6-5 and TRBJ2-7; D may be TRBD2 (5 bases). V gave up 1 base and J gave up 4 bases, with 11 bases separating them. CDR1 MNHEY and CDR2 SVGAGI come from the germline V gene. The CDR3 is made up of 14 amino acids. The CDR3 is CASSYYPGIYEQYF. The CDR3 region has the DNA TGTGCCAGCAGTTACTACCCCGGGATTTACGAGCAGTACTTC.

The chain combines TRBV6-5 with TRBJ2-1, with 11 nucleotides matching TRBD2. Trimming at V came to 6 bases and at J to 5 bases, leaving 6 bases not matched to a gene. The germline V gene encodes CDR1 MNHEY and CDR2 SVGAGI. The CDR3 has 15 residues. CDR3 nucleotides: TGTGCCAGCAGGGTAGCGGGAGGGACACACAATGAGCAGTTCTTC. This codes for CASRVAGGTHNEQFF.

The V call is TRBV6-1, the J call TRBJ1-1; no reliable D call. The V end was cut by 0 bases, the J end by 8 bases, with 10 bases between. The CDR3 has 13 amino acids. The germline gives CDR1 MNHNS, CDR2 SASEGT. The CDR3 region has the DNA TGTGCCAGCAGTGAAGCGCGGAGAGGGGAAGCTTTCTTT. Its protein is CASSEARRGEAFF.

V and J are TRBV19 and TRBJ2-7; possible D gene TRBD1, 5 bases. V shed 6 bases and J shed 2 bases, with 8 bases lying between them. This CDR3 spans 12 amino acids. In germline, CDR1 is LNHDA, CDR2 SQIVND (reference sequence). CDR3 loop: CASSDSTYEQYF. CDR3 in DNA: TGTGCCAGTAGCGACAGTACCTACGAGCAGTACTTC.

This clone has a handful of counts. The V call is TRBV4-3, the J call TRBJ2-4; 9 bases are a match to TRBD1. This CDR3 spans 16 amino acids. With 4 bases clipped from V and 7 bases from J, the junction kept 11 bases outside the gene matches. CDR1 LGHNA and CDR2 YSLEER come from the germline V gene. The CDR3 loop is CASSPVRVQGANIQYF. Here the CDR3 DNA reads TGCGCCAGCAGCCCCGTAAGGGTACAGGGGGCGAACATTCAGTACTTC.

The chain joins TRBV28 to TRBJ1-1, with D unclear. Germline lookup yields CDR1 MDHEN and CDR2 SYDVKM. The CDR3 is 13 amino acids. The V end was cut by 1 base, the J end by 6 bases, with 9 bases between. CDR3 DNA sequence: TGTGCCAGCAGTTTATCTTCCCGGGCTGAAGCTTTCTTT. Encoded protein: CASSLSSRAEAFF.

The J gene is TRBJ2-1, the V gene TRBV7-3; 7 bases map to TRBD1. V lost 4 bases and J lost 8; bases outside the gene matches: 5. Germline lookup yields CDR1 SGHTA and CDR2 FQGTGA. The CDR3 loop spans 13 amino acids. DNA for the CDR3: TGTGCCAGCAGCTGGGGACAGAGAGATGAGCAGTTCTTC. Translating it yields CASSWGQRDEQFF.